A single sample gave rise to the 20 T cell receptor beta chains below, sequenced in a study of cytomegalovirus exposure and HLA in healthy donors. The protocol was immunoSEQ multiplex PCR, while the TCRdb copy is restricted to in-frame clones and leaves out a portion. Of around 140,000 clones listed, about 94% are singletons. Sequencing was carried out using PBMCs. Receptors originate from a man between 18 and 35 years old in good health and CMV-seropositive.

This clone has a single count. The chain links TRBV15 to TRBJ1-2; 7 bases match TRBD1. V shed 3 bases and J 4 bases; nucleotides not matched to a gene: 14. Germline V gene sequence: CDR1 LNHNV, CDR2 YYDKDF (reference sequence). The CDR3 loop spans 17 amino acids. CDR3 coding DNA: TGTGCCACCAGCAGCGCGGGACAGCCTCCGTGGGGCTATGGCTACACCTTC. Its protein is CATSSAGQPPWGYGYTF.

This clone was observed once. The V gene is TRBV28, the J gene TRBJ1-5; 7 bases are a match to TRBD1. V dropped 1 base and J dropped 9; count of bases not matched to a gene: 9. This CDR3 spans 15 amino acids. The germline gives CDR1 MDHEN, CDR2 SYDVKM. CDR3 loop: CASSLLGQAHRPQHF. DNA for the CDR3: TGTGCCAGCAGTTTATTAGGACAGGCCCACAGGCCCCAGCATTTT.

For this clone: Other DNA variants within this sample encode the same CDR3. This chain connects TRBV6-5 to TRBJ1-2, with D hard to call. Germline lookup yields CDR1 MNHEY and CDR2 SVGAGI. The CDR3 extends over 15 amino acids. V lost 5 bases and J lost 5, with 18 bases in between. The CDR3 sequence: CASSLNRQLNYGYTF. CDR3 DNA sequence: TGTGCCAGCAGTCTTAACCGACAACTCAATTATGGCTACACCTTC.

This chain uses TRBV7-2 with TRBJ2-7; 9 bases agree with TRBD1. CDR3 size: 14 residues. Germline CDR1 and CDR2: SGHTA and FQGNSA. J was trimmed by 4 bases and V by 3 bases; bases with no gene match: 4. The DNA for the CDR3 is TGTGCCAGCAGCTTTAGACAGGGGGGATACGAGCAGTACTTC. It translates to CASSFRQGGYEQYF. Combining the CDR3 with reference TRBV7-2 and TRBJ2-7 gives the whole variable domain GAGVSQSPSNKVTEKGKDVELRCDPISGHTALYWYRQSLGQGLEFLIYFQGNSAPDKSGLPSDRFSAERTGGSVSTLTIQRTQQEDSAVYLCASSFRQGGYEQYFGPGTRLTVT.

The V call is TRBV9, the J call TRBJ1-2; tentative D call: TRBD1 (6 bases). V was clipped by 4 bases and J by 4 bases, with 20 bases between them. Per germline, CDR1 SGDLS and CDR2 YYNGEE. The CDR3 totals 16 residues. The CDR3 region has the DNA TGTGCCAGCAGCCCGGGGCGGGGGGCTGAAGTCTATGGCTACACCTTC. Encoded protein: CASSPGRGAEVYGYTF.

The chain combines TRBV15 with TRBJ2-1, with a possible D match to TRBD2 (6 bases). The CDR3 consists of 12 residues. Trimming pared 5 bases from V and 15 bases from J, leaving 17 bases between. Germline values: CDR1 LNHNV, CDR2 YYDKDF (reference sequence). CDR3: CATSFGGTRGFF. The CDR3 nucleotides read TGTGCCACCAGCTTTGGGGGGACCCGCGGGTTCTTC.

The CDR3 spells CASSYEGRHDEQYF. DNA of the CDR3: TGTGCCAGCAGTTACGAAGGGAGGCACGACGAGCAGTACTTC. The chain employs TRBV6-6 and TRBJ2-7; possibly TRBD2 for D (6 bases). V lost 2 bases to trimming and J lost 5 bases, with 13 bases between them. The CDR3 runs to 14 residues. Germline V gene lookup returns CDR1 MNHNY and CDR2 SVGAGI (reference sequence).

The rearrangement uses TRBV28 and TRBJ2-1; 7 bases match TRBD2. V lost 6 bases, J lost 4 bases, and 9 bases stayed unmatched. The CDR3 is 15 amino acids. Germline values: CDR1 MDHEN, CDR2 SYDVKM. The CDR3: CASSPSGEEYNEQFF. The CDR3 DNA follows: TGTGCCAGCAGCCCGAGCGGGGAGGAGTACAATGAGCAGTTCTTC.

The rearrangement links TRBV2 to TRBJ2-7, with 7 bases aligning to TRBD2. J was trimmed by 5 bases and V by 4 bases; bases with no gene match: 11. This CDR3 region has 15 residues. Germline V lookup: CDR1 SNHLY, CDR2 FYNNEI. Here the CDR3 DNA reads TGTGCCAGCAGTGGGCGGCTAGCGGCCGGGAACGAGCAGTACTTC. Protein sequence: CASSGRLAAGNEQYF.

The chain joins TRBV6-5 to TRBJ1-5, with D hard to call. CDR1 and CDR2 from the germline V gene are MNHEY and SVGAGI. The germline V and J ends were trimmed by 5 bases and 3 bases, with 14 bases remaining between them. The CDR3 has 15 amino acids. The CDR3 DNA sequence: TGTGCCAGCAGTCCCGGGCCGGGAGACAATCAGCCCCAGCATTTT. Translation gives CASSPGPGDNQPQHF.

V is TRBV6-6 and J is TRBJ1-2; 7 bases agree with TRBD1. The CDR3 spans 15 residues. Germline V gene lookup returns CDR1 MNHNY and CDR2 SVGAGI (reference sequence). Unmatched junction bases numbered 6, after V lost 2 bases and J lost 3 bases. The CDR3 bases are TGTGCCAGCAGTTACCTATCTCAGGGGGACTATGGCTACACCTTC. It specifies CASSYLSQGDYGYTF.

CDR3 loop: CASSQTVANTGELFF. CDR3 sequence (DNA): TGCGCCAGCAGCCAGACAGTTGCGAACACCGGGGAGCTGTTTTTT. The V and J genes are TRBV5-1 and TRBJ2-2; a possible D gene is TRBD1 (5 bases). The CDR3 loop spans 15 amino acids. The V end was cut by 4 bases, the J end by 0 bases, with 10 bases between. In germline, CDR1 is SGHRS, CDR2 YFSETQ.

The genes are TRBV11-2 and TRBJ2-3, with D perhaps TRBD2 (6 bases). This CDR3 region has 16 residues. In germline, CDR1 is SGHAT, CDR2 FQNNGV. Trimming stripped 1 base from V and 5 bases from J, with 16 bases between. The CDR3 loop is CASSLVASAYIDTQYF. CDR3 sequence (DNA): TGTGCCAGCAGCTTAGTCGCTAGCGCGTACATAGATACGCAGTATTTT.

This CDR3 is CASSLGRESYNEQFF. The CDR3 nucleotides are TGTGCCAGCAGCTTAGGGCGGGAGAGCTACAATGAGCAGTTCTTC. The V call is TRBV7-2, the J call TRBJ2-1; 7 bases match TRBD2. Germline V lookup: CDR1 SGHTA, CDR2 FQGNSA. The trim removed 1 base at V and 3 bases at J, leaving 3 bases unmatched. The CDR3 covers 15 residues.

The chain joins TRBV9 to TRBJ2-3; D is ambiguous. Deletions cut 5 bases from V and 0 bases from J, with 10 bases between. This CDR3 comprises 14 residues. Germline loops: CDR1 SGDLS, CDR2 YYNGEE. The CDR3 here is CASSPFSSTDTQYF. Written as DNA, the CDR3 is TGTGCCAGCAGTCCGTTCTCTAGCACAGATACGCAGTATTTT.

The CDR3 sequence is CASSLGQPGQGYTGELFF. The CDR3, as DNA: TGTGCCAGCAGTTTAGGGCAGCCGGGACAGGGTTACACCGGGGAGCTGTTTTTT. V and J are TRBV27 and TRBJ2-2; TRBD1 matches at 9 bases. V lost 2 bases, J lost 3 bases, and 10 bases stayed unmatched. CDR1 is MNHEY, CDR2 SMNVEV, per germline (reference sequence). CDR3 length equals 18 residues.

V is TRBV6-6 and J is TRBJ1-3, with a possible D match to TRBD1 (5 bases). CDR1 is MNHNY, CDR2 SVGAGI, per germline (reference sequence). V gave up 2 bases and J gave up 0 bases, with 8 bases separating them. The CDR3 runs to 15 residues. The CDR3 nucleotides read TGTGCCAGCAGTTACACAGGATACTCTGGAAACACCATATATTTT. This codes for CASSYTGYSGNTIYF.

CDR3 bases: TGTGCCAGCAGGGCCGGGGACAGGGGCTATGGCTACACCTTC. Its translation is CASRAGDRGYGYTF. The chain has TRBV11-2 and TRBJ1-2; 10 nucleotides align to TRBD1. The CDR3 sequence is 14 residues long. The J segment lost 4 bases and the V segment lost 6 bases, leaving 5 bases of the junction unmatched. Germline-derived CDR1 and CDR2 are SGHAT and FQNNGV. The full variable domain, completed using reference TRBV11-2 and TRBJ1-2, is EAGVAQSPRYKIIEKRQSVAFWCNPISGHATLYWYQQILGQGPKLLIQFQNNGVVDDSQLPKDRFSAERLKGVDSTLKIQPAKLEDSAVYLCASRAGDRGYGYTFGSGTRLTVV.

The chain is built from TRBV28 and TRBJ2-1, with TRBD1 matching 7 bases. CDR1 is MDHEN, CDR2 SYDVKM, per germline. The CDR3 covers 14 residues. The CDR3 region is CASLGDRVTGEQFF. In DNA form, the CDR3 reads TGTGCTTCCCTGGGGGACAGAGTTACGGGTGAGCAGTTCTTC.

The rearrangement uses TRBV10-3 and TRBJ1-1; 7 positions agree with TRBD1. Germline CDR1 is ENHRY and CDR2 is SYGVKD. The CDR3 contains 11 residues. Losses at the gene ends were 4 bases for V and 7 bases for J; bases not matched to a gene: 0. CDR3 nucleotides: TGTGCCATCAGTGCAGGGGGTGAAGCTTTCTTT. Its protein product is CAISAGGEAFF.